This TCR beta chain was documented in a study of preoperative IRX-2 immunotherapy in early breast cancer. Regarding treatment: preoperative locoregional IRX-2 cytokine immunotherapy. Samples came from a phase Ib trial of preoperative locoregional IRX-2 cytokine immunotherapy. The length of the CDR3 is 13 residues. TCRdb's table, derived via immunoSEQ multiplex PCR, lists solely in-frame clones and lacks some. Of 650 to 950 clones listed, 65% to 80% are singletons. The sequencing here drew on tumor tissue, taken after IRX-2 immunotherapy. The TCR comes from a human donor with breast cancer. The rearrangement uses TRBV1 and TRBJ1-1; the DNA was not compared with TRBD1, the D call given in the table. TRBV1 is tagged as a pseudogene. CDR3 DNA: TGCGCCAGCAGCCAAGCGGGACAGGACCTGGCTTTCTTT. Amino acids: CASSQAGQDLAFF.